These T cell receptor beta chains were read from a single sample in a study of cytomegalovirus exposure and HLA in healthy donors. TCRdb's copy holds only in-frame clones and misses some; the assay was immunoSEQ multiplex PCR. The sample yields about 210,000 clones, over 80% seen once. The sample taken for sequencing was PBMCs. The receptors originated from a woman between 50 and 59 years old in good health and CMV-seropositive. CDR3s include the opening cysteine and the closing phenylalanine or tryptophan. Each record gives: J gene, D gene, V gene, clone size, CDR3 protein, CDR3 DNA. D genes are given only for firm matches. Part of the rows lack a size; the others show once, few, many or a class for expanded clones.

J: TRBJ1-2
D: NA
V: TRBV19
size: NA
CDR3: CASSIVFPGDDYGYTF
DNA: TGTGCCAGTAGTATAGTGTTTCCAGGGGATGACTATGGCTACACCTTC

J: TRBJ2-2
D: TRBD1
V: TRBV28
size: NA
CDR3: CASSYRGTGELFF
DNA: TGTGCCAGCAGTTACAGGGGGACCGGGGAGCTGTTTTTT

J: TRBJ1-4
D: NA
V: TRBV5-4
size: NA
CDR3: CASSLFSGRRSNEKLFF
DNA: TGTGCCAGCAGCTTGTTTTCGGGGAGGAGGTCTAATGAAAAACTGTTTTTT

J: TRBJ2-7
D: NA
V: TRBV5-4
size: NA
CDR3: CASSFWGVGYEQYF
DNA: TGTGCCAGCAGCTTTTGGGGGGTAGGTTACGAGCAGTACTTC

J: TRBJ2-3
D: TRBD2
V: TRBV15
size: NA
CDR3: CATSRPGLAGGIDTQYF
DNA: TGTGCCACCAGCCGCCCGGGACTAGCGGGGGGGATAGATACGCAGTATTTT

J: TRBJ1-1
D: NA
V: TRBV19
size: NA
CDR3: CASSSRGGEEAFF
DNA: TGTGCCAGTAGTTCTCGCGGGGGCGAAGAGGCTTTCTTT

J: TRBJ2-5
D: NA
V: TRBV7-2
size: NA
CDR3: CASSPEGTYRETQYF
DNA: TGTGCCAGCAGTCCCGAGGGTACCTACCGGGAGACCCAGTACTTC

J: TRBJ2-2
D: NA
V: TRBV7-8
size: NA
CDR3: CASSLTRVNTGELFF
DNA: TGTGCCAGCAGCTTAACCAGGGTAAACACCGGGGAGCTGTTTTTT

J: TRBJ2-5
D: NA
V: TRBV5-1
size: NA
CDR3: CASSLGAWPQETQYF
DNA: TGCGCCAGCAGCTTGGGGGCCTGGCCCCAAGAGACCCAGTACTTC

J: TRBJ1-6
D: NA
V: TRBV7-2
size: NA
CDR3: CASSFDSPLHF
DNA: TGTGCCAGCAGCTTCGATTCACCCCTCCACTTT

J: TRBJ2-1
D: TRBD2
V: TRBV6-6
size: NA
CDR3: CASSYPRLAVYNEQFF
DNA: TGTGCCAGCAGTTACCCCCGACTAGCGGTCTACAATGAGCAGTTCTTC

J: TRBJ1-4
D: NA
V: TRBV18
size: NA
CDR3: CASSTGQLEKLFF
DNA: TGTGCCAGCTCCACCGGACAGCTTGAAAAACTGTTTTTT

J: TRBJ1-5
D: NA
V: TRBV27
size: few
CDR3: CASSLSGDQPQHF
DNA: TGTGCCAGCAGTTTGTCGGGGGATCAGCCCCAGCATTTT

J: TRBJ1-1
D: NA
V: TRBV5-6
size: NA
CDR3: CASSLRGHGEVNTEAFF
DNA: TGTGCCAGCAGCTTGAGGGGCCACGGGGAGGTGAACACTGAAGCTTTCTTT

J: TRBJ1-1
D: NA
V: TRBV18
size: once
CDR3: CASSPDRGGAFF
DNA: TGTGCCAGCTCACCCGATAGGGGAGGAGCTTTCTTT

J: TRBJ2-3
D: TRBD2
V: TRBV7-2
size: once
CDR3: CASSLSRLAGGQSTDTQYF
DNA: TGTGCCAGCAGCCTATCGAGGCTAGCGGGGGGGCAAAGCACAGATACGCAGTATTTT

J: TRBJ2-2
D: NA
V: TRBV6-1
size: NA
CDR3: CASSRYQNTGELFF
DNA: TGTGCCAGCAGCCGCTACCAGAACACCGGGGAGCTGTTTTTT

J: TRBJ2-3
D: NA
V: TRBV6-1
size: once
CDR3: CASSAFTDTQYF
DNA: TGTGCCAGCAGTGCGTTCACAGATACGCAGTATTTT

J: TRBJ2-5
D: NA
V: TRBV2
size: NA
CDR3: CASSEGGGFGETQYF
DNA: TGTGCCAGCAGTGAAGGAGGGGGATTTGGGGAGACCCAGTACTTC

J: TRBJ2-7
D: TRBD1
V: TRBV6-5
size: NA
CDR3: CASSFSGGYEQYF
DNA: TGTGCCAGCAGTTTCTCAGGGGGCTACGAGCAGTACTTC

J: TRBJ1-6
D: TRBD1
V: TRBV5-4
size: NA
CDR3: CASSAGTVYSSPLHF
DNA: TGTGCCAGCAGCGCCGGGACAGTTTATAGCTCACCCCTCCACTTT

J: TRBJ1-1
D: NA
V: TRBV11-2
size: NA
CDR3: CASSLQAGENTEAFF
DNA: TGTGCCAGCAGCTTGCAGGCAGGGGAGAACACTGAAGCTTTCTTT

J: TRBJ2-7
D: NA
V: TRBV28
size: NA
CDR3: CASSAPGIHEQYF
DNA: TGTGCCAGCAGTGCACCAGGGATCCACGAGCAGTACTTC

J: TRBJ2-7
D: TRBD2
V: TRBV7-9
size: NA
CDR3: CASSPRSGGAHEQYF
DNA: TGTGCCAGCAGCCCCCGGAGCGGGGGGGCTCACGAGCAGTACTTC

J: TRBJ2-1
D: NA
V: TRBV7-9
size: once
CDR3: CASSLDQAPTYNEQFF
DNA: TGTGCCAGCAGCTTAGATCAGGCTCCAACCTACAATGAGCAGTTCTTC

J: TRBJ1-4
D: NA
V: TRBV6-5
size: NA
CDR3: CASSEQETNEKLFF
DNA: TGTGCCAGCAGTGAACAGGAGACTAATGAAAAACTGTTTTTT

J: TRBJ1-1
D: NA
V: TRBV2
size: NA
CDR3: CASSDGTGGYTEAFF
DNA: TGTGCCAGCAGTGATGGGACGGGGGGCTACACTGAAGCTTTCTTT

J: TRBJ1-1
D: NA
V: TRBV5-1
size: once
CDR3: CASSPESHTEAFF
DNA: TGCGCCAGCAGCCCCGAGTCGCACACTGAAGCTTTCTTT

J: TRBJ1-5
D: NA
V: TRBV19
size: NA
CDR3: CASSLGGSLSNQPQHF
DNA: TGTGCCAGTAGTCTTGGAGGCAGCCTTAGCAATCAGCCCCAGCATTTT

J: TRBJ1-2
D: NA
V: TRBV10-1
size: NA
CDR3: CASSEAKGYGYTF
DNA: TGCGCCAGCAGTGAGGCCAAGGGGTATGGCTACACCTTC

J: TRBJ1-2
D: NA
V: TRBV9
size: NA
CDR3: CASSVDARTTGYTF
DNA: TGTGCCAGCAGCGTAGATGCGCGGACAACCGGCTACACCTTC

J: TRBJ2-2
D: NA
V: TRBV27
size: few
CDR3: CASSLGSVNGELFF
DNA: TGTGCCAGCAGTTTGGGGAGCGTTAACGGGGAGCTGTTTTTT

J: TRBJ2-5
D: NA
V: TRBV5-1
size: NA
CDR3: CASSLGAKQETQYF
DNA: TGCGCCAGCAGCTTGGGGGCCAAACAAGAGACCCAGTACTTC

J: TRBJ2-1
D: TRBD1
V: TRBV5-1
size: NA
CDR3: CASRQTGQGDYNEQFF
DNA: TGCGCCAGCAGACAGACGGGACAGGGTGACTACAATGAGCAGTTCTTC

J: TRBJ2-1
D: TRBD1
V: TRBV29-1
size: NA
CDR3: CSVDGTENYNEQFF
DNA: TGCAGCGTTGACGGGACAGAAAACTACAATGAGCAGTTCTTC

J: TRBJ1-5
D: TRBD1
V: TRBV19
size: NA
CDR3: CASSPRGQGLEPQHF
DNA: TGTGCCAGTAGTCCCCGAGGACAGGGTTTGGAGCCCCAGCATTTT

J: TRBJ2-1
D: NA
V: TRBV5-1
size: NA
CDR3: CASSPGGNNEQFF
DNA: TGCGCCAGCAGCCCGGGCGGGAACAATGAGCAGTTCTTC

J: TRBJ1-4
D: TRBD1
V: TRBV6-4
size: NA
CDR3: CASSRTGNPRSNEKLFF
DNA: TGTGCCAGCAGTAGGACAGGAAATCCCCGATCAAATGAAAAACTGTTTTTT

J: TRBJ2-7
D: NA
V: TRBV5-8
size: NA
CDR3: CASSFYFF
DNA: TGTGCCAGCAGCTTTTACTTCTTC

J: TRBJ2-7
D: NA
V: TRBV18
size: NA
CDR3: CASSPSRTWSEQYF
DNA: TGTGCCAGCTCACCATCGAGGACTTGGAGCGAGCAGTACTTC

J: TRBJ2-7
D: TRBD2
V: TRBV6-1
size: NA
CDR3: CASSGEAGGQYEQYF
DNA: TGTGCCAGCAGTGGGGAAGCGGGGGGGCAATACGAGCAGTACTTC

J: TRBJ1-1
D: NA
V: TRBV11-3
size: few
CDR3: CASSRQGTETEAFF
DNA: TGTGCCAGCAGCCGTCAGGGGACCGAGACTGAAGCTTTCTTT

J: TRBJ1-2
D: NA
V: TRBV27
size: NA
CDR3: CASSPLRGYGYTF
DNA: TGTGCCAGCAGTCCGTTGAGAGGCTATGGCTACACCTTC

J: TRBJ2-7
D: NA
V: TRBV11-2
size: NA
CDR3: CASSSWQGGVDEQYF
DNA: TGTGCCAGCAGCTCTTGGCAGGGAGGTGTAGACGAGCAGTACTTC

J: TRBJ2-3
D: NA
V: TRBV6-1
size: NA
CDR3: CASSPGTSTDTQYF
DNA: TGTGCCAGCAGCCCCGGGACTAGCACAGATACGCAGTATTTT

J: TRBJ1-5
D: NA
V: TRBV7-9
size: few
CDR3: CASSASNSNQPQHF
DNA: TGTGCCAGCAGCGCGAGCAATAGCAATCAGCCCCAGCATTTT

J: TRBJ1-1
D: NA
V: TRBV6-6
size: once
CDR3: CASSDATSGNTEAFF
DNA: TGTGCCAGCAGTGACGCGACGTCGGGGAACACTGAAGCTTTCTTT

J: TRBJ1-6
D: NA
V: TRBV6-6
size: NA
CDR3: CASRDGDRPYNSPLHF
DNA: TGTGCCAGCAGAGACGGCGACAGACCCTATAATTCACCCCTCCACTTT

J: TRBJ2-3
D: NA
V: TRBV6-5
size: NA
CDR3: CASCLSYNTDTQYF
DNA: TGTGCCAGCTGCCTTTCCTATAACACAGATACGCAGTATTTT

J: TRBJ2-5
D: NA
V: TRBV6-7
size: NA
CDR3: CASVTGIQETQYF
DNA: TGTGCCAGCGTGACGGGGATCCAAGAGACCCAGTACTTC

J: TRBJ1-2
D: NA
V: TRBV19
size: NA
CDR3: CASSIAPQGRDGYTF
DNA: TGTGCCAGTAGTATCGCTCCACAGGGTAGAGATGGCTACACCTTC

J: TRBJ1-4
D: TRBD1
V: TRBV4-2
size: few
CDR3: CASSPTGANEKLFF
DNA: TGTGCCAGCAGCCCGACAGGGGCTAATGAAAAACTGTTTTTT

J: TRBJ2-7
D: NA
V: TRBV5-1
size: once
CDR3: CASSLGGNYEQYF
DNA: TGCGCCAGCAGCTTGGGCGGAAACTACGAGCAGTACTTC

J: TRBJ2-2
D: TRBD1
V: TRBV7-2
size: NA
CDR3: CASSEQGAGELFF
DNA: TGTGCCAGCAGCGAACAGGGGGCCGGGGAGCTGTTTTTT

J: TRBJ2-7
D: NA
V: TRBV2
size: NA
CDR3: CASVRGYEQYF
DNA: TGTGCCAGCGTCCGGGGGTACGAGCAGTACTTC

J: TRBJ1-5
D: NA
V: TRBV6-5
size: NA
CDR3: CASSYVQGGQPQHF
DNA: TGTGCCAGCAGTTACGTCCAGGGTGGTCAGCCCCAGCATTTT

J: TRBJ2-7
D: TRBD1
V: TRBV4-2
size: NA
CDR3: CASSRSWDRGYEQYF
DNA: TGTGCCAGCAGCCGAAGCTGGGACAGGGGTTACGAGCAGTACTTC